The rows below give T cell receptor beta chains drawn from one sample of a study of identical twins. TCRdb ran MiXCR on the 5' RACE reads and lists one entry per CDR3 protein. This repertoire shows about 660,000 distinct CDR3 sequences, 8.5% to 9% found once; its top ten account for around 0.98%. The same data also went into a second study, on yellow fever vaccine responses in identical twins.

The sample comprised PBMCs. The receptor source for this set is a young woman in good health. CDR3s include the opening cysteine and the closing phenylalanine or tryptophan. D genes are given only for firm matches. Clone size, where shown, is once, few, many, or a class for clones that have expanded.

d_call	v_call	clone_size	j_call	cdr3_nt	cdr3_aa
TRBD1	TRBV5-1	few	TRBJ1-2	TGCGCCAGCAGCTTCGGGACAGGCTATGGCTACACCTTC	CASSFGTGYGYTF
TRBD1	TRBV6-2/TRBV6-3	few	TRBJ1-5	TGTGCCAGCAGCGGGACAGGGGCGCATCAGCCCCAGCATTTT	CASSGTGAHQPQHF
TRBD1	TRBV25-1	few	TRBJ1-6	TGTGCCAGCATAGGGGACAGGGTGCACTTT	CASIGDRVHF
TRBD1	TRBV5-1	many	TRBJ1-1	TGCGCCAGCAGCCCGGGGACAGGGTGGGACACTGAAGCTTTCTTT	CASSPGTGWDTEAFF
TRBD2	TRBV7-8	NA	TRBJ2-7	TGTGCCAGCAGCAAAAGTAGCGGGAGGGCCGGTCTGCAGTACTTC	CASSKSSGRAGLQYF
TRBD2	TRBV5-1	NA	TRBJ2-3	TGCGCCAGCAGCTTCGGACTAGCGGGGGGCTTAGATACGCAGTATTTT	CASSFGLAGGLDTQYF
TRBD2	TRBV20-1	few	TRBJ2-5	TGCAGTGCTAGTTCAGGACTAGCGGGAGAGACCCAGTACTTC	CSASSGLAGETQYF
NA	TRBV7-9	many	TRBJ2-2	TGTGCCAGCAGTTTTCCCGGGGGATTGAACACCGGGGAGCTGTTTTTT	CASSFPGGLNTGELFF
NA	TRBV6-4	NA	TRBJ2-3	TGTGCCAGCAGCGGAGTGGCGGGGAGCACAGATACGCAGTATTTT	CASSGVAGSTDTQYF
NA	TRBV6-2/TRBV6-3	few	TRBJ1-6	TGTGCCAGCAGGGGTCCGGCGTCAAATTCACCCCTCCACTTT	CASRGPASNSPLHF
NA	TRBV20-1	NA	TRBJ1-6	TGCAGTGCTAGAAAAGAGGGTAGATCCCTCCACTTT	CSARKEGRSLHF
NA	TRBV12-3/TRBV12-4	many	TRBJ2-7	TGTGCCAGCAGTTTAACAATGGAGCAGTACTTC	CASSLTMEQYF
NA	TRBV27	NA	TRBJ2-1	TGTGCCAGCAGTTTATTGTCGGGAAGGGACAATGAGCAGTTCTTC	CASSLLSGRDNEQFF
NA	TRBV27	NA	TRBJ2-7	TGTGCCAGCGCACTGACTTCGGCCTACGAGCAGTACTTC	CASALTSAYEQYF
TRBD2	TRBV12-3/TRBV12-4	few	TRBJ2-1	TGTGCCAGCAGTTTAGGGCCTCTAGCGGGAGCCCCCAATGAGCAGTTCTTC	CASSLGPLAGAPNEQFF
TRBD1	TRBV7-6	few	TRBJ2-2	TGTGCCAGCAGCCCTGCAACAGGGGGTCGCACCGGGGAGCTGTTTTTT	CASSPATGGRTGELFF
TRBD2	TRBV12-3/TRBV12-4	few	TRBJ2-2	TGTGCCAGCAGCCGACTAGCGCCGAACACCGGGGAGCTGTTTTTT	CASSRLAPNTGELFF
TRBD1	TRBV6-5	NA	TRBJ1-2	TGTGCCAGCAGTTCACCACAGGGGAATGGCTACACCTTC	CASSSPQGNGYTF
TRBD1	TRBV12-3/TRBV12-4	many	TRBJ2-3	TGTGCCAGCAGTTTGAGGACAGGACGCACAGATACGCAGTATTTT	CASSLRTGRTDTQYF
NA	TRBV9	NA	TRBJ2-2	TGTGCCAGCAGCCAAAGGGGCCCGAACACCGGGGAGCTGTTTTTT	CASSQRGPNTGELFF
NA	TRBV5-1	NA	TRBJ1-2	TGCGCCAGCAGACGACCCGGTCGGTATGGCTACACCTTC	CASRRPGRYGYTF
NA	TRBV4-2	NA	TRBJ1-1	TGTGCCAGCAGCAAAACACAGAACACTGAAGCTTTCTTT	CASSKTQNTEAFF
NA	TRBV20-1	few	TRBJ2-7	TGCAGTTCTAGGGCAAGGGGGGCGCTCAACGAGCAGTACTTC	CSSRARGALNEQYF
TRBD1	TRBV30	NA	TRBJ2-7	TGTGCCTGGAGTGTGGGGACAGGGAACGAGCAGTACTTC	CAWSVGTGNEQYF
NA	TRBV4-1	many	TRBJ2-1	TGCGCCAGCAGCCAAGATCCGACAAGATCCTACAATGAGCAGTTCTTC	CASSQDPTRSYNEQFF
NA	TRBV4-2	many	TRBJ2-7	TGTGCCAGCAGCCAAGTGACGCCAACCGTCTACGAGCAGTACTTC	CASSQVTPTVYEQYF
NA	TRBV20-1	few	TRBJ1-2	TGCAGTGCTAGAGATCTCAGGACAGCCTATGGCTACACCTTC	CSARDLRTAYGYTF
TRBD2	TRBV10-3	few	TRBJ2-1	TGTGCCATCAGTCGGGAGGGCCTTAATGAGCAGTTCTTC	CAISREGLNEQFF
NA	TRBV7-2	many	TRBJ1-5	TGTGCCAGCAGCCAGGCGGGAAGACGGGGCAATCAGCCCCAGCATTTT	CASSQAGRRGNQPQHF
TRBD2	TRBV12-3/TRBV12-4	many	TRBJ2-7	TGTGCCAGCAGTGGTTCCGGGACTAGCGGGAGACCCGAGCAGTACTTC	CASSGSGTSGRPEQYF
TRBD2	TRBV15	many	TRBJ2-3	TGTGCCACCCCGCGGGGGGCCGTATCAGATACGCAGTATTTT	CATPRGAVSDTQYF
NA	TRBV28	NA	TRBJ2-7	TGTGCCAGCAGTTTATTCGGCGGGGTCTACGAGCAGTACTTC	CASSLFGGVYEQYF
TRBD2	TRBV20-1	NA	TRBJ2-1	TGCAGTGCTAGTGGACTAGCGGAGAGGACCTACAATGAGCAGTTCTTC	CSASGLAERTYNEQFF
NA	TRBV7-2	many	TRBJ2-7	TGTGCCAGCAGCACCTACGGTTCTAACTACGAGCAGTACTTC	CASSTYGSNYEQYF
NA	TRBV4-1	NA	TRBJ2-5	TGCGCCAGCAGCTCCCTTGGAGGAGGGAATCAAGAGACCCAGTACTTC	CASSSLGGGNQETQYF
NA	TRBV7-9	NA	TRBJ2-1	TGTGCCAGCCACCGGGACGGTCAGGGACTTGCCCTAGATGAGCAGTTCTTC	CASHRDGQGLALDEQFF
TRBD2	TRBV20-1	many	TRBJ2-1	TGCAGTGCTAGAGTCGGGCTGTTGGCGGGAGGGCACAATGAGCAGTTCTTC	CSARVGLLAGGHNEQFF
NA	TRBV20-1	NA	TRBJ2-7	TGCAGTGCTAGCGGGGGGCAAAACTACGAGCAGTACTTC	CSASGGQNYEQYF
NA	TRBV3-1	NA	TRBJ2-2	TGTGCCAGCAGCCAACTCCGGGAGAACACCGGGGAGCTGTTTTTT	CASSQLRENTGELFF
NA	TRBV12-3/TRBV12-4	few	TRBJ1-5	TGTGCCAGCAGTTTAGCGCCGGGGGTATCTCCCAGTCAGCCCCAGCATTTT	CASSLAPGVSPSQPQHF